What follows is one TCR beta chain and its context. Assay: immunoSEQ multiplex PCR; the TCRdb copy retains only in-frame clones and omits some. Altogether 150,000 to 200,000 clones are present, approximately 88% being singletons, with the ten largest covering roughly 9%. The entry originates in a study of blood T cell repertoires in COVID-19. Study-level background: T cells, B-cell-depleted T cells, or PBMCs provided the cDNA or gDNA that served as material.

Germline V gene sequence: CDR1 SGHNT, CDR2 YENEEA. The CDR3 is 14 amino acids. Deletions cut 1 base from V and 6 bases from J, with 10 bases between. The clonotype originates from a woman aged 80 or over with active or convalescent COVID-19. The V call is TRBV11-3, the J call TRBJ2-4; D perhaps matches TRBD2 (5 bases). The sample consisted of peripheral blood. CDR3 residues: CASSLAAVSNIQYF. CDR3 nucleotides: TGTGCCAGCAGCTTAGCAGCGGTGTCAAACATTCAGTACTTC.